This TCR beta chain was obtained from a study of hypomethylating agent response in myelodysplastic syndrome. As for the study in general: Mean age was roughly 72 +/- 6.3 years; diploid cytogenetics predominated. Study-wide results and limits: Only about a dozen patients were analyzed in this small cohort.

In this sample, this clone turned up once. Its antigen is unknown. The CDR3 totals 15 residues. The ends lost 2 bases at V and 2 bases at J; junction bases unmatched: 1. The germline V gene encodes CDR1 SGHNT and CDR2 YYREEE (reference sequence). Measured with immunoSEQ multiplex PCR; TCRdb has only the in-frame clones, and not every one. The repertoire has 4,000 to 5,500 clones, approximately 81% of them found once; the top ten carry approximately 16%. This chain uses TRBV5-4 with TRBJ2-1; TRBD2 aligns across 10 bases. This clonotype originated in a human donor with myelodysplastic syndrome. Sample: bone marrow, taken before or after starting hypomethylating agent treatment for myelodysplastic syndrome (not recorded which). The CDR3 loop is CASSLSGGAYNEQFF. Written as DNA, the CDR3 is TGTGCCAGCAGCTTAAGCGGGGGGGCCTACAATGAGCAGTTCTTC.